A selection of T cell receptor beta chains follows, all from one sample in a study of cytomegalovirus exposure and HLA in healthy donors. The protocol was immunoSEQ multiplex PCR, while the TCRdb copy is restricted to in-frame clones and leaves out a portion. This sample has around 120,000 clones, with 79% found just once. The sequenced sample consisted of PBMCs. These receptors all stem from a man aged 25-45 years in good health and CMV-seropositive. Each CDR3 is given with its conserved first and last residue. D genes are given only for firm matches. Where a row states a size, it is once, few, many or the class of an expanded clone; other rows omit it.

j_call d_call clone_size v_call cdr3_nt cdr3_aa
TRBJ2-1 TRBD2 once TRBV7-2 TGTGCCAGCAGCCGAGCGGGGGTTCCCTACAATGAGCAGTTCTTC CASSRAGVPYNEQFF
TRBJ2-1 TRBD2 few TRBV4-2 TGTGCCAGTGGGATAGCGGGGGGGCGGGATGAGCAGTTCTTC CASGIAGGRDEQFF
TRBJ2-7 TRBD2 NA TRBV5-4 TGTGCCAGCAGCTTGGCCGCGGGAGGGCGATCGGGAGAGCAGTACTTC CASSLAAGGRSGEQYF
TRBJ1-5 NA NA TRBV6-1 TGTGCCAGCAGTGAAATGACTGTACATCAGCCCCAGCATTTT CASSEMTVHQPQHF
TRBJ2-1 TRBD2 few TRBV4-1 TGCGCCAGCAGCCCGGGGGGGCAGACCTTGAGGCGATGGCTAGGGCAGTTCTTC CASSPGGQTLRRWLGQFF
TRBJ2-3 TRBD2 NA TRBV6-4 TGTGCCAGCAGCGGGGGGGCCACAGATACGCAGTATTTT CASSGGATDTQYF
TRBJ2-3 TRBD1 NA TRBV5-8 TGTGCCAGCTTATGGACAGGGCTAGATACGCAGTATTTT CASLWTGLDTQYF
TRBJ1-2 NA few TRBV28 TGTGCCAGCAGTTTCATCACGCCGGGATTCAACTATGGCTACACCTTC CASSFITPGFNYGYTF
TRBJ2-7 TRBD1 NA TRBV13 TGTGCCAGCAGCCAACTGACAGGGTACCACGAGCAGTACTTC CASSQLTGYHEQYF
TRBJ2-3 TRBD2 NA TRBV4-3 TGCGCCAGCAGCCAAGATCAGCGGGGGGATACGCAGTATTTT CASSQDQRGDTQYF
TRBJ2-7 TRBD2 NA TRBV5-1 TGCGCCAGCAGCTCCTTAGCGGGAGTAACCTACGAGCAGTACTTC CASSSLAGVTYEQYF
TRBJ1-5 TRBD1 NA TRBV30 TGTGCCTGGAGTGTACAGGGGGACCAGCCCCAGCATTTT CAWSVQGDQPQHF
TRBJ1-1 NA NA TRBV2 TGTGCCAGCTCCTTAGGGGAGGACATTCCTGAAGCTTTCTTT CASSLGEDIPEAFF
TRBJ2-3 TRBD1 NA TRBV6-1 TGTGCCAGCCACCGGGACAGGGGCACAGATACGCAGTATTTT CASHRDRGTDTQYF
TRBJ2-7 NA few TRBV7-3 TGTGCCAGCAGCCGCGGGACCGGCACCGAGCAGTACTTC CASSRGTGTEQYF
TRBJ2-1 TRBD2 once TRBV10-3 TGTGCCATCAGTGACCGTAGCGGGGGCTTTGAGCAGTTCTTC CAISDRSGGFEQFF
TRBJ2-7 TRBD2 NA TRBV9 TGTGCCAGCAGCGCCACCGGGCTAGCGGGCGGGGAGCAGTACTTC CASSATGLAGGEQYF
TRBJ1-3 TRBD1 few TRBV7-8 TGTGCCAGCAGCCACAGGGGATCTGGAAACACCATATATTTT CASSHRGSGNTIYF
TRBJ1-2 NA NA TRBV6-1 TGTGCCAGCAGCTTGGCTTCTCTGGATGGCTACACCTTC CASSLASLDGYTF
TRBJ2-4 TRBD2 NA TRBV27 TGTGCCAGCAGTTTATGGGGACTAGCGGGGGGGGGAAACAGTCAGTACTTC CASSLWGLAGGGNSQYF
TRBJ2-7 TRBD1 NA TRBV19 TGTGCCAGTAGAAAGGGACAGGGAGTCTCCTACGAGCAGTACTTC CASRKGQGVSYEQYF
TRBJ2-1 NA NA TRBV27 TGTGCCAGCAGCTTGAACAGGGGGGGATACAATGAGCAGTTCTTC CASSLNRGGYNEQFF
TRBJ2-6 NA few TRBV6-1 TGTGCCAGCTCGTCCCTAAACTCTGGGGCCAACGGCCTGACTTTC CASSSLNSGANGLTF
TRBJ2-1 NA NA TRBV11-2 TGTGCCAGCAGCGGGAGCGATGAGCAGTTCTTC CASSGSDEQFF
TRBJ2-2 NA NA TRBV6-4 TGTGCCAGCAGTCCCCAGGGGTTCACCGGGGAGCTGTTTTTT CASSPQGFTGELFF